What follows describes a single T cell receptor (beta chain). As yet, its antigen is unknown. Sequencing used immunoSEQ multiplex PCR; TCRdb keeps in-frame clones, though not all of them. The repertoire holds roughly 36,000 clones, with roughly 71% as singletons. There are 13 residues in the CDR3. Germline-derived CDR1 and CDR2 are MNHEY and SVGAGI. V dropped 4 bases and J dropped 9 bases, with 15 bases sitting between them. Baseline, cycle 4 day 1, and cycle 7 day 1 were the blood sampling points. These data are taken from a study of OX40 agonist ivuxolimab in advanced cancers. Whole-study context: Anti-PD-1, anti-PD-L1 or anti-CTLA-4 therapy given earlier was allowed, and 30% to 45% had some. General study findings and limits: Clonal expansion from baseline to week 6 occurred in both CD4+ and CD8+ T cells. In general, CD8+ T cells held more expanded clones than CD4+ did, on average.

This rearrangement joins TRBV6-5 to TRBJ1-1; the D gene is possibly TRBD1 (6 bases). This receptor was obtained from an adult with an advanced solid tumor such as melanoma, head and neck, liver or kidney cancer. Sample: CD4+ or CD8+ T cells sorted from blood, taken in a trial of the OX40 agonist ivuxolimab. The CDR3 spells CASSSSTGLQAFF. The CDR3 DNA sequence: TGTGCCAGCAGTTCCTCGACAGGCCTACAAGCTTTCTTT.